The present T cell receptor beta chain was sequenced within a study of regulatory T cells in long-lasting Graves disease. Study-level findings and limits: Favored gene segments in persistent disease were TRBV28, TRBJ1-2 and TRBJ2-5.

In regard to this clonotype: The antigen is unknown.

CDR1 is LGHNT and CDR2 is FRNRAP in the germline V gene. V lost 6 bases and J lost 5, with 10 bases in between. The CDR3 is 12 amino acids. Time point defined: persistent/refractory GD, antithyroid drugs over 5 years with positive TRAb. Generation of the TCR library employed RNA extracted from PBMCs. Staff drew nine milliliters of peripheral blood into EDTA tubes. Arm-PCR of CDR3 regions and iRepertoire HTBI primers were the basis on which TCR beta libraries were built. From the multiplex PCR reads, TCRdb called clonotypes with MiXCR, one entry per CDR3 protein. Of 650,000 to 700,000 distinct CDR3 sequences listed, about 30% are singletons.

The chain joins TRBV12-5 to TRBJ1-2; D not certain. This receptor was obtained from a female donor with Graves disease. This specimen consisted of peripheral blood mononuclear cells (PBMCs), obtained when the disease was refractory, from a patient treated with antithyroid drugs. The CDR3 spells CASGRDGYGYTF. The CDR3 nucleotides read TGTGCTAGTGGCCGGGATGGGTATGGCTACACCTTC.